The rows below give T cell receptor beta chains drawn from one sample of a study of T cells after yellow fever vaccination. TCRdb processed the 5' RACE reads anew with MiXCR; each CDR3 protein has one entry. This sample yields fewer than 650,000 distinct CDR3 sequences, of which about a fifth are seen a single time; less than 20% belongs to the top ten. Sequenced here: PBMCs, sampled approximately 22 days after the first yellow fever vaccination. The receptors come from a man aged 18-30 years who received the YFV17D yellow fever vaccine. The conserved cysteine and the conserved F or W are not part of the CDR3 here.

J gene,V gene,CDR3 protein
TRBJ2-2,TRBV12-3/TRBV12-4,ASTFLKGTGGPNTGELF
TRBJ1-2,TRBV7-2,ASSLALQPGYT
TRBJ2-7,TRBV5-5,ASSRTTVSYEQY
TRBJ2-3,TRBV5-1,ASSLESGLKDTQY
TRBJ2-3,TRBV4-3,ASSQDLGLAAYTDTQY
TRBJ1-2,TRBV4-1,ASSQEGQGPYGYT
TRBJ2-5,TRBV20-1,SLLDGRETQY
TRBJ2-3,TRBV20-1,SASGGGGSTDTQY
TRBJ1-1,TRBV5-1,ASSANRADTEAF
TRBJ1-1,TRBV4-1,ASSPIGRTEAF
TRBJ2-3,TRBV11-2,ASSPLSGFSTDTQY
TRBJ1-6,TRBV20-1,SARPRGYNSPLH
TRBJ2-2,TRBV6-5,ASSYQTSGRAGELF
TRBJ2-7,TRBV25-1,ASSELKEFDEQY